The clone carrying this T cell receptor (beta chain) was counted only a few times. Its specificity is not known. The sample originates from a study of T cells in Graves' hyperthyroidism and ophthalmopathy. Germline CDR1 DFQATT, CDR2 SNEGSKA (reference sequence). CDR3 length: 14 amino acids. Study conclusions and caveats: Most thyroid clonotypes expanded above 0.001 were also detected in blood.

The TCR beta CDR3 regions underwent amplification using RNA transcripts as the source. The TCR CDR3 first-round RT-PCR relied on the HTBI primer set. TCRdb itself ran the multiplex PCR reads through MiXCR, one entry per CDR3 protein. The data contain approximately 720,000 distinct CDR3 sequences, roughly a sixth of them singletons. Sequenced sample: blood. J is TRBJ2-7 and V is TRBV20-1; 8 nucleotides align to TRBD1. The source of this sequence is a woman between 50 and 59 years old with Graves' hyperthyroidism that later progressed to Graves' ophthalmopathy. The CDR3 DNA reads TGCAGCGGGACAGGCGAATATTTTACCTACGAGCAGTACTTC. Its translation is CSGTGEYFTYEQYF.